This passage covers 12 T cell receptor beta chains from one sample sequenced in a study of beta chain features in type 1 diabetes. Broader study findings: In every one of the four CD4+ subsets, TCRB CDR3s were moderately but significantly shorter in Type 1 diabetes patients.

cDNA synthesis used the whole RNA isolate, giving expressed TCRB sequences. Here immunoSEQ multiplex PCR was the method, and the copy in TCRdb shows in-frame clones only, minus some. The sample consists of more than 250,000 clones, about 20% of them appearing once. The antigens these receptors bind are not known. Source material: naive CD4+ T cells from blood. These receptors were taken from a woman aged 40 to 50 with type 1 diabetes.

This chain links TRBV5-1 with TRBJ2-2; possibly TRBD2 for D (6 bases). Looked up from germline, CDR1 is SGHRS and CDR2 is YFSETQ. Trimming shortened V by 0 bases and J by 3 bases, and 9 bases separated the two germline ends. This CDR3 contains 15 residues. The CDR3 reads CASSLAGRHTGELFF. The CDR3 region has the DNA TGCGCCAGCAGCTTGGCAGGGAGGCACACCGGGGAGCTGTTTTTT. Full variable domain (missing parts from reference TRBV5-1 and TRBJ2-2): KAGVTQTPRYLIKTRGQQVTLSCSPISGHRSVSWYQQTPGQGLQFLFEYFSETQRNKGNFPGRFSGRQFSNSRSEMNVSTLELGDSALYLCASSLAGRHTGELFFGEGSRLTVL.

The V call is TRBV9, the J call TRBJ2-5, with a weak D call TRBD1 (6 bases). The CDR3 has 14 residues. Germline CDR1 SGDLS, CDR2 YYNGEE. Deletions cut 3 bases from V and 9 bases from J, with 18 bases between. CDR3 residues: CASSADRTGVAQYF. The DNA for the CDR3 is TGTGCCAGCAGCGCCGACAGGACCGGGGTGGCCCAGTACTTC.

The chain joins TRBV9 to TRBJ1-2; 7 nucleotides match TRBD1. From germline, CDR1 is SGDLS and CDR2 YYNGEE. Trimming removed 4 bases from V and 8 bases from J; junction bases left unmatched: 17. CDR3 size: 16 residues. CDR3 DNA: TGTGCCAGCAGCCCGCGGGACAGTCCCCGTCCCGGGGGCTACACCTTC. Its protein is CASSPRDSPRPGGYTF.

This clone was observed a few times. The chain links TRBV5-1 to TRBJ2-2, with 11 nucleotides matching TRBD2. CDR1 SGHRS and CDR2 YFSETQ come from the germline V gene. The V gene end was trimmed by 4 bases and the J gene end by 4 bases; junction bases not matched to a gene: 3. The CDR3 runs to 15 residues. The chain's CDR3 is CASSPGTSGTGELFF. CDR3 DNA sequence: TGCGCCAGCAGCCCCGGGACTAGCGGCACCGGGGAGCTGTTTTTT.

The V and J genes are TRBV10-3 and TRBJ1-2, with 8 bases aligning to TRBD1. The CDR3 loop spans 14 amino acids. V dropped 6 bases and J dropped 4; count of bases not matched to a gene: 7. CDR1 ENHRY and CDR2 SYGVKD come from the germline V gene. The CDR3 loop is CAISADRVGYGYTF. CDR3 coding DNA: TGTGCCATCAGCGCGGACAGGGTGGGCTATGGCTACACCTTC.

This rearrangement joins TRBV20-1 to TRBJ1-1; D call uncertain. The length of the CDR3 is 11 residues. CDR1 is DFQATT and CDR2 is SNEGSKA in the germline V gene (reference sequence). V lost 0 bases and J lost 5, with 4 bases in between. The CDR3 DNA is TGCAGTGCTAGAGATCTTACTGAAGCTTTCTTT. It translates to CSARDLTEAFF.

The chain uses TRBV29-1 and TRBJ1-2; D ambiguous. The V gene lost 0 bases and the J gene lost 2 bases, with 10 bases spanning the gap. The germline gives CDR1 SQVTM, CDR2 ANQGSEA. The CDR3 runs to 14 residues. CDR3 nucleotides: TGCAGCGTTGAAGATTTGAGGCAGAACTATGGCTACACCTTC. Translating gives CSVEDLRQNYGYTF.

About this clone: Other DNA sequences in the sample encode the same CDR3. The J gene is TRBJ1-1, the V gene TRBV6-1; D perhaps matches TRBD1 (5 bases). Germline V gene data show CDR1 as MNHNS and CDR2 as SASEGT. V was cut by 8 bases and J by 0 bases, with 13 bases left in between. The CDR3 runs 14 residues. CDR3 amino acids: CASSRGQLNTEAFF. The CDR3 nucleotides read TGTGCCAGCTCCCGTGGACAACTGAACACTGAAGCTTTCTTT.

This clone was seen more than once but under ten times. CDR3 in amino acids: CASSGTVVSEQYF. CDR3 DNA sequence: TGTGCCAGCAGTGGGACAGTAGTCTCCGAGCAGTACTTC. The chain is built from TRBV2 and TRBJ2-7, with D maybe TRBD1 (6 bases). CDR1 SNHLY and CDR2 FYNNEI come from the germline V gene. There are 13 residues in the CDR3. Deletions cut 4 bases from V and 6 bases from J, with 13 bases between.

Here the CDR3 reads CASSAGGEQYF. The CDR3 DNA reads as TGTGCCAGCAGCGCGGGAGGGGAGCAGTACTTC. The chain combines TRBV9 with TRBJ2-7, with 8 bases that match TRBD2. V lost 3 bases and J lost 7; bases outside the gene matches: 0. CDR3 length equals 11 residues. Per germline, CDR1 SGDLS and CDR2 YYNGEE.

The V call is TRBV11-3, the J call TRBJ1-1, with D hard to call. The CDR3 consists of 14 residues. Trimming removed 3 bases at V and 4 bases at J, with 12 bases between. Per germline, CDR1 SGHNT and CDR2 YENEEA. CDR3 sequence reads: CASSLTGFSTEAFF. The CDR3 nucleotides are TGTGCCAGCAGCTTGACGGGGTTCTCCACTGAAGCTTTCTTT.

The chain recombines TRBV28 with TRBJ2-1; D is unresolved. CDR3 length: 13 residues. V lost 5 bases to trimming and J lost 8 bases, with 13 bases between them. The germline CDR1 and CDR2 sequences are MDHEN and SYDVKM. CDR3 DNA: TGTGCCAGCAGTGTTCACCAGCGCGATGAGCAGTTCTTC. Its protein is CASSVHQRDEQFF.